Listed below are T cell receptor beta chains from one sample, sequenced in a study of vaccination and CD4 T cells after COVID-19. Their antigens remain unidentified. TCRdb re-called the PCR reads through MiXCR, storing one row per CDR3 protein. Of 9,500 to 10,000 distinct CDR3 sequences detected, less than 60% appear once; the ten largest clones hold 30% to 45%. Input material: CD4+ T cells from blood, cultured in vitro. The source is a human donor who had recovered from COVID-19. Both conserved end residues are part of each CDR3. A D gene is named only where the DNA matches it firmly. Clone size is given for some rows only: seen once, a few or many times, or a class if the clone is expanded.

j_gene,d_gene,abundance,v_gene,CDR3nt,CDR3aa
TRBJ2-5,NA,NA,TRBV14,TGTGCCAGCAGCCAAGGGGGGGCGTACCAAGAGACCCAGTACTTC,CASSQGGAYQETQYF
TRBJ2-7,NA,NA,TRBV6-5,TGTGCCAGCAGTTACTCGGTAACCTACGAGCAGTACTTC,CASSYSVTYEQYF
TRBJ2-5,TRBD2,NA,TRBV11-3,TGTGCCAGCAGCAGGGACTACCGCGGGGAGACCCAGTACTTC,CASSRDYRGETQYF
TRBJ1-1,NA,NA,TRBV9,TGTGCCAGCAGCGTAGGCGCGGTGGGGGGCACTGAAGCTTTCTTT,CASSVGAVGGTEAFF
TRBJ1-1,NA,NA,TRBV5-1,TGCGCCAGCAGCTTATACAGCCTGAACACTGAAGCTTTCTTT,CASSLYSLNTEAFF
TRBJ1-1,TRBD1,once,TRBV5-1,TGCGCCAGCAGCTTGGGGGACAGGGATCGAGCTTTCTTT,CASSLGDRDRAFF
TRBJ1-2,TRBD1,medium-sized,TRBV7-9,TGTGCCAGCAGCTATTCGACAGGGAGCGGCTACACCTTC,CASSYSTGSGYTF
TRBJ2-7,NA,NA,TRBV20-1,TGCAGTGCTGGGAATGGGGTCGGGGAGCAGTACTTC,CSAGNGVGEQYF
TRBJ2-7,NA,NA,TRBV27,TGTGCCAGCAGTTCGGACAGCAACTACGAGCAGTACTTC,CASSSDSNYEQYF
TRBJ1-2,TRBD1,NA,TRBV7-9,TGTGCCAGCAGCTCCCACGGGACAGGGGGAAACTATGGCTACACCTTC,CASSSHGTGGNYGYTF
TRBJ1-4,TRBD1,NA,TRBV5-1,TGCGCCAGCAGCACCGGGACAGGGGGATTTAATGAAAAACTGTTTTTT,CASSTGTGGFNEKLFF
TRBJ1-2,TRBD1,NA,TRBV11-1,TGTACCAGCAGCCCGGACAGGCAGTATGGCTACACCTTC,CTSSPDRQYGYTF
TRBJ1-2,NA,medium-sized,TRBV27,TGTGCCAGCAGTTCTAGGCAGGGTGGATGGAATGGCTACACCTTC,CASSSRQGGWNGYTF
TRBJ1-1,TRBD1,NA,TRBV10-3,TGTGCCATCAGGACAGGACAGGGACACACTGAAGCTTTCTTT,CAIRTGQGHTEAFF
TRBJ1-3,NA,few,TRBV2,TGTGCCAGCAGTGCCGAGGCGCGAGGAAACACCATATATTTT,CASSAEARGNTIYF
TRBJ2-7,NA,NA,TRBV15,TGTGCCACCAGCAGAGAGAGGGTGGGCGAGCAGTACTTC,CATSRERVGEQYF
TRBJ2-5,TRBD2,NA,TRBV5-1,TGCGCCAGCAGCTTACTAGCGGGGCCCCAAGAGACCCAGTACTTC,CASSLLAGPQETQYF
TRBJ2-3,NA,NA,TRBV11-2,TGTGCCAGCAGGTCCCTAGAGGGGGGCGCAGATACGCAGTATTTT,CASRSLEGGADTQYF
TRBJ1-2,NA,NA,TRBV4-3,TGCGCCAGCAGCCAAGATGTACAGGGAAACTATGGCTACACCTTC,CASSQDVQGNYGYTF
TRBJ2-1,NA,NA,TRBV6-1,TGTGCCACCGCTCCTCTGGGGGTTACCTACAATGAGCAGTTCTTC,CATAPLGVTYNEQFF
TRBJ1-1,TRBD1,NA,TRBV6-5,TGTGCCAGCAGTTACCTTCGACAGGGAAGCACTGAAGCTTTCTTT,CASSYLRQGSTEAFF
TRBJ1-5,TRBD1,NA,TRBV6-1,TGTGCCAGCAGTGACCGGGACAGGGTGACTAGGCCCCAGCATTTT,CASSDRDRVTRPQHF
TRBJ2-3,NA,NA,TRBV12-3/TRBV12-4,TGTGCCAGCGGGTGGGATACGCAGTATTTT,CASGWDTQYF
TRBJ2-7,NA,once,TRBV20-1,TGCAGTGCTAGAGATTGGGGGAGCTCCTACGAGCAGTACTTC,CSARDWGSSYEQYF
TRBJ2-7,TRBD1,NA,TRBV11-3,TGTGCCAGCAGCTTAGTCCCCGACAGGGAACCTTACGAGCAGTACTTC,CASSLVPDREPYEQYF
TRBJ1-2,NA,NA,TRBV6-1,TGTGCCAGCAGTGTTACGCCCCTCTATGGCTACACCTTC,CASSVTPLYGYTF
TRBJ1-1,TRBD1,NA,TRBV19,TGTGCCAGTACCCCCGGACAGGGGTGGACAGCTTTCTTT,CASTPGQGWTAFF
TRBJ2-1,TRBD2,NA,TRBV5-4,TGTGCCAGCTCGGTCGGGGGGACTTACAATGAGCAGTTCTTC,CASSVGGTYNEQFF
TRBJ1-1,NA,few,TRBV20-1,TGCAGTGCTAGTTCCGGACAGACTCTTGGGGAAGCTTTCTTT,CSASSGQTLGEAFF
TRBJ2-3,NA,NA,TRBV6-4,TGTGCCAGCAGCCGGGACAAACCTGGCGATACGCAGTATTTT,CASSRDKPGDTQYF
TRBJ1-2,TRBD1,NA,TRBV14,TGTGCCAGCAGCCAAGGGAGACAGGGGTATGGCTACACCTTC,CASSQGRQGYGYTF
TRBJ2-7,NA,NA,TRBV6-2/TRBV6-3,TGTGCCAGCAAAAGGAACTACGAGCAGTACTTC,CASKRNYEQYF
TRBJ2-3,NA,NA,TRBV2,TGTGCCAGCAGTCGGGCCGACACGCTCCTCACAGATACGCAGTATTTT,CASSRADTLLTDTQYF
TRBJ2-1,TRBD1,NA,TRBV24-1,TGTGCCACCAGTGATCCCACAGGGGTGCCCCCTAATGAGCAGTTCTTC,CATSDPTGVPPNEQFF
TRBJ1-6,NA,NA,TRBV30,TGTGCCTGGGCTAGAGGTGGACCCCTCCACTTT,CAWARGGPLHF
TRBJ2-3,NA,NA,TRBV5-8,TGTGCCAGCAGCACGGAATGGGGCACAGATACGCAGTATTTT,CASSTEWGTDTQYF
TRBJ2-1,TRBD2,NA,TRBV16,TGTGCCAGCAGCTCTTCTAGCGGGGGGGCTTACAATGAGCAGTTCTTC,CASSSSSGGAYNEQFF
TRBJ1-2,TRBD1,NA,TRBV19,TGTGCCAGTAGTTCGCCCCTCGGGACAGTCTATGGCTACACCTTC,CASSSPLGTVYGYTF
TRBJ1-5,NA,few,TRBV7-2,TGTGCCAGCAGCATGAACCATCCGCCCCAGCATTTT,CASSMNHPPQHF
TRBJ2-3,NA,NA,TRBV19,TGTGCCAGTAGTATCCTGGGGCGGGATACGCAGTATTTT,CASSILGRDTQYF
TRBJ1-1,NA,few,TRBV15,TGTGCCACCAGCAGAGACGTAATGCAGGGCGGCACTGAAGCTTTCTTT,CATSRDVMQGGTEAFF
TRBJ2-5,NA,NA,TRBV20-1,TGCAGTGCTAGAGATTGGTTCAGGGAGGAGACCCAGTACTTC,CSARDWFREETQYF
TRBJ1-5,NA,NA,TRBV6-2/TRBV6-3,TGTGCCAGCAGGTCAGGACAGACGGCTCAGCCCCAGCATTTT,CASRSGQTAQPQHF
TRBJ2-5,NA,NA,TRBV21-1,TGTGCCAGCAGCAAAGCTTTAAGACTAGCGGGGCGAAATACCTCGTACCAAGAGACCCAGTACTTC,CASSKALRLAGRNTSYQETQYF
TRBJ1-2,NA,NA,TRBV30,TGTGCCTGGAGTGCCCCAGGGTTCTATGGCTACACCTTC,CAWSAPGFYGYTF
TRBJ1-2,NA,once,TRBV12-3/TRBV12-4,TGTGCCAGCACCCGCCCAGGCAGGGTCTATGGCTACACCTTC,CASTRPGRVYGYTF